These 20 T cell receptor beta chains came from one sample sequenced in a study of blood T cell repertoires in COVID-19. The data were produced by immunoSEQ multiplex PCR, yet TCRdb's version contains in-frame clones alone and is incomplete. The data hold about 30,000 clones, with around 85% observed a single time. The source material was peripheral blood. The receptors stem from a man aged 55 to 70 with active COVID-19.

The V call is TRBV10-2, the J call TRBJ2-1, with TRBD2 matching over 12 bases. The CDR3 sequence is 16 residues long. The V segment lost 6 bases and the J segment 4 bases; nucleotides outside the gene matches: 7. CDR1 WSHSY and CDR2 SAAADI come from the germline V gene. The CDR3 DNA is TGCGCCAGCAGGGCTAGCGGGAGGGGTCTTTACAATGAGCAGTTCTTC. It translates to CASRASGRGLYNEQFF.

The J gene is TRBJ2-1, the V gene TRBV4-1; 7 bases are a match to TRBD2. The CDR3 is 15 amino acids. The trim removed 4 bases at V and 4 bases at J, leaving 7 bases unmatched. Germline V gives CDR1 MGHRA, CDR2 YSYEKL. CDR3 in DNA: TGCGCCAGCAGCCCCGCGGGAGAGGGATACAATGAGCAGTTCTTC. It is translated as CASSPAGEGYNEQFF.

V and J are TRBV6-6 and TRBJ2-5; 8 nucleotides line up with TRBD1. The J segment lost 4 bases and the V segment lost 6 bases, leaving 7 bases of the junction unmatched. Germline V lookup: CDR1 MNHNY, CDR2 SVGAGI (reference sequence). This CDR3 has 14 residues. The CDR3 reads CASRSGGGGETQYF. CDR3 nucleotides: TGTGCCAGCAGGTCAGGGGGCGGAGGAGAGACCCAGTACTTC.

This chain connects TRBV20-1 to TRBJ2-2; 7 bases are a match to TRBD2. The junction had 4 bases not matched to a gene; V was cut back by 3 bases and J by 3 bases. Germline lookup yields CDR1 DFQATT and CDR2 SNEGSKA (reference sequence). The CDR3 sequence is 14 residues long. The CDR3 is CSASRGSYTGELFF. Written as DNA, the CDR3 is TGCAGTGCTAGTCGCGGGAGTTACACCGGGGAGCTGTTTTTT.

The chain carries TRBV5-1 and TRBJ2-7, with TRBD2 identical over 14 bases. Germline loops: CDR1 SGHRS, CDR2 YFSETQ. Trimming cost V 4 bases and J 1 base; bases outside gene matches: 10. This CDR3 is built from 18 residues. This CDR3 is CASSPGLAGAGFSYEQYF. CDR3 in DNA: TGCGCCAGCAGCCCGGGACTAGCGGGAGCGGGGTTTTCCTACGAGCAGTACTTC.

This sequence joins TRBV4-2 and TRBJ2-1; D ambiguous. Germline V gene sequence: CDR1 LGHNA, CDR2 YNFKEQ. V was shortened by 4 bases and J by 4 bases, with 5 bases between the two germline ends. There are 12 residues in the CDR3. CDR3 region: CASSRTYNEQFF. Written as DNA, the CDR3 is TGTGCCAGCAGCCGCACTTACAATGAGCAGTTCTTC.

This chain joins TRBV15 and TRBJ2-7; 10 bases match TRBD2. Germline assignment: CDR1 LNHNV and CDR2 YYDKDF (reference sequence). V was clipped by 7 bases and J by 7 bases; unmatched bases: 13. CDR3 size: 15 residues. CDR3 in DNA: TGTGCCACCACCCTCTCAGCGGGAGGGCCGGGAGAGCAGTACTTC. Protein: CATTLSAGGPGEQYF.

Here the CDR3 reads CASRRGLAGWNTEAFF. The CDR3, as DNA: TGTGCCAGCAGGAGGGGGCTTGCAGGGTGGAACACTGAAGCTTTCTTT. This rearrangement joins TRBV5-5 to TRBJ1-1, with TRBD1 identical over 7 bases. V lost 5 bases, J lost 1 base, and 11 bases stayed unmatched. CDR1 SGHKS and CDR2 YYEKEE come from the germline V gene (reference sequence). The CDR3 covers 16 residues.

This clone appeared once. The rearrangement uses TRBV3-1 (or the pseudogene TRBV3-2) and TRBJ1-3; D remains unclear. Trimming took off 0 bases at V and 2 bases at J, with 5 bases between the two ends. This CDR3 contains 14 residues. Germline V gene sequence: CDR1 LGHDT, CDR2 YNNKEL (reference sequence). The CDR3 sequence: CASSQEYTGNTIYF. As DNA, the CDR3 is TGTGCCAGCAGCCAAGAGTACACTGGAAACACCATATATTTT.

This clone was recorded a few times. DNA for the CDR3: TGTGCCAGCAGTTCCGGGACTAGCATTTTTGAGCAGTTCTTC. Encoded protein: CASSSGTSIFEQFF. J is TRBJ2-1 and V is TRBV6-5, with 9 bases that match TRBD2. V lost 4 bases to trimming and J lost 9 bases; unmatched junction nucleotides: 7. Germline V gene data show CDR1 as MNHEY and CDR2 as SVGAGI. This CDR3 has 14 amino acids.

V usage is TRBV3-1 (or the pseudogene TRBV3-2) and J usage is TRBJ2-2; TRBD2 matches 7 bases. Germline V gene sequence: CDR1 LGHDT, CDR2 YNNKEL (reference sequence). The CDR3 runs to 18 residues. Trimming cost V 0 bases and J 5 bases; bases outside gene matches: 12. In DNA form, the CDR3 reads TGTGCCAGCAGCCAAGATTGGGGCGGGAGTAGAGGAACCGGGGAGCTGTTTTTT. It specifies CASSQDWGGSRGTGELFF.

The chain carries TRBV21-1 and TRBJ1-1; the table's D call, TRBD1, has no DNA check behind it. TRBV21-1 is annotated as a pseudogene. The CDR3 has 14 residues. CDR3 sequence (DNA): TGTGCCAGCAGCACCAGGGGACGTGGCACTGAAGCTTTCTTT. Encoded protein: CASSTRGRGTEAFF.

This clone was detected once. This chain connects TRBV6-6 to TRBJ2-2; 13 nucleotides agree with TRBD2. There are 18 residues in the CDR3. Germline V gene data show CDR1 as MNHNY and CDR2 as SVGAGI (reference sequence). After removal of 5 bases from V and 0 bases from J, the junction contained 6 bases not matched to a gene. CDR3 coding DNA: TGTGCCAGCAGTCGCGGACTAGCGGGGGCTGCGAACACCGGGGAGCTGTTTTTT. Translation: CASSRGLAGAANTGELFF.

This clone has just one count. The gene calls are TRBV5-1 and TRBJ2-5; 7 nucleotides align to TRBD1. This CDR3 comprises 14 residues. Germline loops: CDR1 SGHRS, CDR2 YFSETQ. Trimming took 1 base from V and 5 from J; bases not matched to a gene: 5. CDR3 in DNA: TGCGCCAGCAGCTTGAAACAGGGGCACGAGACCCAGTACTTC. Amino acid sequence: CASSLKQGHETQYF.

The V call is TRBV18, the J call TRBJ1-1; D possibly corresponds to TRBD1 (6 bases). The CDR3 runs 15 residues. The V gene's germline CDR1 is KGHSH and CDR2 LQKENI. V lost 1 base and J 1 base, leaving 10 bases between the germline ends. The CDR3 spells CASSPRQGTNTEAFF. The CDR3 nucleotides are TGTGCCAGCTCACCACGCCAGGGGACGAACACTGAAGCTTTCTTT.

Note on this clone: Other nucleotide sequences in the sample specify the same CDR3. The chain is built from TRBV28 and TRBJ1-1, with 11 bases matching TRBD1. This CDR3 has 16 residues. The germline V gene encodes CDR1 MDHEN and CDR2 SYDVKM. V was pared by 2 bases and J by 2 bases, with 4 bases of the junction left unmatched. The chain's CDR3 is CASSLRTGGLNTEAFF. CDR3 coding DNA: TGTGCCAGCAGTTTAAGGACAGGGGGCCTAAACACTGAAGCTTTCTTT.

The genes are TRBV6-1 and TRBJ2-5; the match to TRBD2 covers 10 bases. J gave up 1 base and V 5 bases, and 7 bases lay outside the gene matches. Germline CDR1 and CDR2: MNHNS and SASEGT. CDR3 length: 16 residues. In DNA, the CDR3 is TGTGCCAGCAGTAAAGGGACTAGCGAGCTCCAAGAGACCCAGTACTTC. This gives the protein CASSKGTSELQETQYF.

The rearrangement links TRBV25-1 to TRBJ2-7, with a possible D match to TRBD2 (6 bases). V lost 4 bases and J 2 bases, leaving 12 bases between the germline ends. Germline loops: CDR1 MGHDK, CDR2 SYGVNS. This CDR3 is built from 14 residues. The CDR3 bases are TGTGCCAGCAGTGTTACGGGAGCCCCCTACGAGCAGTACTTC. This sequence encodes CASSVTGAPYEQYF.

The chain employs TRBV5-1 and TRBJ2-1; weak D call: TRBD2 (6 bases). V dropped 2 bases and J dropped 4 bases, with 16 bases sitting between them. CDR1 is SGHRS and CDR2 is YFSETQ in the germline V gene. The CDR3 loop spans 16 amino acids. In DNA, the CDR3 is TGCGCCAGCAGCTTCCCTGGGGGACTCGAATACAATGAGCAGTTCTTC. Encoded protein: CASSFPGGLEYNEQFF.

V gene TRBV24-1 combines with J gene TRBJ1-5, with a possible D match to TRBD1 (5 bases). The V end lost 7 bases, the J end lost 5 bases, and 17 bases lay between the germline ends. CDR3 length: 15 amino acids. Germline V gives CDR1 KGHDR, CDR2 SFDVKD. The CDR3 DNA is TGTGCCACCAGCGGGCAAGGGGATGGATATCAGCCCCAGCATTTT. Protein: CATSGQGDGYQPQHF.